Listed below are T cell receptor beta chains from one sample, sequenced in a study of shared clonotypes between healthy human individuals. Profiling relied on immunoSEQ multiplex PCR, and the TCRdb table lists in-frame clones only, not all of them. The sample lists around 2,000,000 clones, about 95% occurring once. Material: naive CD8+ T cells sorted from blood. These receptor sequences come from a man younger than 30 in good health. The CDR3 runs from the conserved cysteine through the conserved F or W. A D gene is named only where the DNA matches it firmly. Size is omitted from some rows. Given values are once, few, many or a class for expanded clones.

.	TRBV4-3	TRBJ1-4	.	CASSPDSLAYEKLFF	TGCGCCAGCAGCCCCGACTCCCTAGCCTATGAAAAACTGTTTTTT
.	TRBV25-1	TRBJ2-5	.	CASSVHGEVNGPTQYF	TGTGCCAGCAGTGTTCATGGGGAAGTCAATGGTCCGACCCAGTACTTC
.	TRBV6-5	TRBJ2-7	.	CASRFRISYEQYF	TGTGCCAGCAGATTCAGGATCTCCTACGAGCAGTACTTC
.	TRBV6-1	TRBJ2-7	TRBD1	CASSGRDRGSYEQYF	TGTGCCAGCAGTGGCCGGGACAGGGGGAGCTACGAGCAGTACTTC
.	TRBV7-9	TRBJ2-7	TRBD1	CASSWDSSYEQYF	TGTGCCAGCAGCTGGGACAGCTCCTACGAGCAGTACTTC
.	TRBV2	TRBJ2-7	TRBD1	CASRVGQGYEQYF	TGTGCCAGCCGAGTTGGACAGGGCTACGAGCAGTACTTC
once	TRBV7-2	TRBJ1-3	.	CASSQTDSGNTIYF	TGTGCCAGCAGCCAGACAGACTCTGGAAACACCATATATTTT
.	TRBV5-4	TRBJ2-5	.	CASSSFQDGETQYF	TGTGCCAGCAGCTCATTTCAGGACGGGGAGACCCAGTACTTC
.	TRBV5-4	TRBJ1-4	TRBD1	CASSSPGTGVEKLFF	TGTGCCAGCAGCTCCCCCGGGACAGGGGTTGAAAAACTGTTTTTT
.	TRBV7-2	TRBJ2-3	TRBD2	CASSSLAVLEDTQYF	TGTGCCAGCAGCTCACTAGCGGTCCTTGAGGATACGCAGTATTTT
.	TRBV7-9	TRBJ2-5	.	CASSYPGAGETQYF	TGTGCCAGCAGCTATCCAGGGGCGGGGGAGACCCAGTACTTC
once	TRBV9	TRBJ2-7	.	CASTPGDAFTYEQYF	TGTGCCAGCACCCCTGGGGACGCCTTCACCTACGAGCAGTACTTC
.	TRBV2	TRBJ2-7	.	CASSEGLGYEQYF	TGTGCCAGCAGTGAAGGGTTGGGCTACGAGCAGTACTTC
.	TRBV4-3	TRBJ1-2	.	CASSQGTAHGGDGYTF	TGCGCCAGCAGCCAAGGGACAGCCCACGGTGGTGATGGCTACACCTTC
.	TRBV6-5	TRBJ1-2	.	CASSRRGNYGYTF	TGTGCCAGCAGTCGCAGGGGCAACTATGGCTACACCTTC
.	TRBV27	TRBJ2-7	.	CASSPTGSGTYEQYF	TGTGCCAGCAGCCCCACCGGGTCTGGAACCTACGAGCAGTACTTC
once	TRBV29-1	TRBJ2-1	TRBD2	CSVEGSSGSNNEQFF	TGCAGCGTTGAGGGCTCTAGCGGGAGTAACAATGAGCAGTTCTTC
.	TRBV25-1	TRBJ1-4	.	CASSDTLNEKLFF	TGTGCCAGCAGTGATACCTTAAATGAAAAACTGTTTTTT
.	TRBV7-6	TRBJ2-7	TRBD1	CASSLGGTGFEQYF	TGTGCCAGCTCCTTAGGGGGGACAGGGTTCGAGCAGTACTTC
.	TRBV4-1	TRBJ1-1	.	CASSRLGSTEAFF	TGCGCCAGCAGCCGACTGGGGAGCACTGAAGCTTTCTTT
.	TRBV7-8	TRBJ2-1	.	CASSPRGNLNEQFF	TGTGCCAGCAGCCCGAGGGGGAATCTCAATGAGCAGTTCTTC
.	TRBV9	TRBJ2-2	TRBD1	CASSVVDRANTGELFF	TGTGCCAGCAGCGTAGTGGACAGGGCGAACACCGGGGAGCTGTTTTTT
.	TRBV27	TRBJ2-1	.	CASSFQGYYNEQFF	TGTGCCAGCAGCTTTCAGGGGTACTACAATGAGCAGTTCTTC
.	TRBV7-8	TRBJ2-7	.	CASSSREAPYEQYF	TGTGCCAGCAGCTCTAGGGAGGCCCCCTACGAGCAGTACTTC
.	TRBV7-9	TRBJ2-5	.	CASSSRETQYF	TGTGCCAGCAGCTCGCGGGAGACCCAGTACTTC
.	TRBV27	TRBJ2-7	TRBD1	CASRIGTGGKYEQYF	TGTGCCAGCAGGATCGGGACAGGGGGGAAATACGAGCAGTACTTC
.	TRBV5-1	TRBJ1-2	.	CASSLEGADGYTF	TGCGCCAGCAGCTTAGAAGGGGCGGATGGCTACACCTTC
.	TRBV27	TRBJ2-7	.	CASSQGGQSYEQYF	TGTGCCAGCAGTCAGGGGGGGCAGTCCTACGAGCAGTACTTC
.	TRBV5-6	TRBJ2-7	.	CASSTSYSSYEQYF	TGTGCCAGCAGCACCTCATATAGCTCCTACGAGCAGTACTTC
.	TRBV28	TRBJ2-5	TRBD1	CASSQRGPWETQYF	TGTGCCAGCAGTCAGAGGGGGCCATGGGAGACCCAGTACTTC
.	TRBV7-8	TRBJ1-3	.	CASSLFQGDRPTGNTIYF	TGTGCCAGCAGCCTGTTTCAAGGAGACAGACCAACTGGAAACACCATATATTTT
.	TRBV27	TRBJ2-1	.	CASSLPPQGDYNVEQFF	TGTGCCAGCAGTTTACCTCCACAGGGGGACTACAATGTCGAGCAGTTCTTC
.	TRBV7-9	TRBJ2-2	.	CASSSPDPPAGELFF	TGTGCCAGCAGCTCCCCGGACCCGCCCGCCGGGGAGCTGTTTTTT
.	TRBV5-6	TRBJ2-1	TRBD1	CASSPGTGSPIFSDEQFF	TGTGCCAGCAGCCCCGGGACAGGGTCCCCAATTTTTAGCGATGAGCAGTTCTTC
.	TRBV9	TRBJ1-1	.	CASSAGLLNTEAFF	TGTGCCAGCAGCGCGGGACTGTTGAACACTGAAGCTTTCTTT
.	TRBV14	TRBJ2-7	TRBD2	CASAWGGYEQYF	TGTGCCAGCGCCTGGGGGGGCTACGAGCAGTACTTC
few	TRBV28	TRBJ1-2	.	CASSLGGTAYGYTF	TGTGCCAGCAGTTTGGGGGGTACGGCCTATGGCTACACCTTC
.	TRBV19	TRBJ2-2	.	CASSIDSDGANTGELFF	TGTGCCAGTAGTATAGACTCGGACGGAGCGAACACCGGGGAGCTGTTTTTT
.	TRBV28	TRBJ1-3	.	CASSLYLGSGNTIYF	TGTGCCAGCAGTTTATATTTGGGGTCTGGAAACACCATATATTTT
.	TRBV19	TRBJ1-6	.	CASSIDLQGRSPLHF	TGTGCCAGTAGTATAGATTTGCAGGGCCGTTCACCCCTCCACTTT
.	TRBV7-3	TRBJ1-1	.	CASSLFGGSDTEAFF	TGTGCCAGCAGCTTGTTTGGGGGGTCGGACACTGAAGCTTTCTTT
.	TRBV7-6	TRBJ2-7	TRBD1	CASSWGTGGSTYEQYF	TGTGCCAGCAGCTGGGGGACAGGGGGATCTACCTACGAGCAGTACTTC
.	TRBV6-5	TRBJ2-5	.	CASSPGEVETQYF	TGTGCCAGCAGCCCTGGCGAGGTCGAGACCCAGTACTTC
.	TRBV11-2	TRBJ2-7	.	CASSLKASDYEQYF	TGTGCCAGCAGCTTAAAGGCCAGCGATTACGAGCAGTACTTC
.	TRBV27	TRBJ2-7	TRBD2	CASSLLGGVYEQYF	TGTGCCAGCAGTTTATTGGGGGGGGTCTACGAGCAGTACTTC
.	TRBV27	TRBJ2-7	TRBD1	CASSLLTGGYEQYF	TGTGCCAGCAGTCTATTGACAGGGGGCTACGAGCAGTACTTC
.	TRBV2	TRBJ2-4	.	CASGTPGEENIQYF	TGTGCCAGCGGAACGCCTGGGGAGGAGAACATTCAGTACTTC
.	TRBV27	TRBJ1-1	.	CASSLRGGGPEAFF	TGTGCCAGCAGTTTACGGGGCGGTGGGCCTGAAGCTTTCTTT
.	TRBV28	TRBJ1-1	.	CASSFWQANTEAFF	TGTGCCAGCAGTTTCTGGCAGGCGAACACTGAAGCTTTCTTT
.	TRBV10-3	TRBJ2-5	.	CAISATAQETQYF	TGTGCCATCAGTGCTACAGCACAAGAGACCCAGTACTTC
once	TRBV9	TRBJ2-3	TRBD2	CASSAGLAGWGTDTQYF	TGTGCCAGCAGCGCGGGACTAGCGGGCTGGGGCACAGATACGCAGTATTTT
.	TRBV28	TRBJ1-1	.	CASSLARGAGTEAFF	TGTGCCAGCAGTTTAGCGAGGGGGGCTGGCACTGAAGCTTTCTTT
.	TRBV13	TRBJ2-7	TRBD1	CASSFRTGDSYEQYF	TGTGCCAGCAGCTTTAGGACAGGGGATTCCTACGAGCAGTACTTC
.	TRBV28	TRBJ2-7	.	CASSLAGWGYEQYF	TGTGCCAGCAGTTTAGCGGGTTGGGGATACGAGCAGTACTTC
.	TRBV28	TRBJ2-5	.	CAGSLRTTEETQYF	TGTGCCGGCAGTTTAAGGACTACCGAAGAGACCCAGTACTTC
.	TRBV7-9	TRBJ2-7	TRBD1	CASSSTGGSVDEQYF	TGTGCCAGCAGTTCTACAGGGGGAAGCGTGGACGAGCAGTACTTC
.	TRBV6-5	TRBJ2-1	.	CASSYDAGGAYEQFF	TGTGCCAGCAGTTACGACGCTGGGGGGGCCTATGAGCAGTTCTTC